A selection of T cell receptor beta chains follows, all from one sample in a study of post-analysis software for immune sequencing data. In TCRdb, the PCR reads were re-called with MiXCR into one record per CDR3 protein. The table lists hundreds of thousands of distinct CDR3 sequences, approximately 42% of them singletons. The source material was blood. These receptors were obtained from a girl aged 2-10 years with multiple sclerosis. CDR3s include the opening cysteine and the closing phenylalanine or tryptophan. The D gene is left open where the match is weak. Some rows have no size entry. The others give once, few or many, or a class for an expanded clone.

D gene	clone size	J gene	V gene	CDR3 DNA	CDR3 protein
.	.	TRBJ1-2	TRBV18	TGTGCCAGCTCACCACCTGAGGAGGGACCAGGTGGCTACACCTTC	CASSPPEEGPGGYTF
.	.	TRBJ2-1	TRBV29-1	TGCAGCGTTGGGACCGTAGCGGTGCAGTTCTTC	CSVGTVAVQFF
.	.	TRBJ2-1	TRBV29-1	TGCAGCGTCGACAGCTACTCCTACAATGAGCAGTTCTTC	CSVDSYSYNEQFF
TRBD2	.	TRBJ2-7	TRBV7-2	TGTGCCAGCAGCTTAGGGAGCGGGAGGAGGAACTACGAGCAGTACTTC	CASSLGSGRRNYEQYF
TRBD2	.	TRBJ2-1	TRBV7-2	TGTGCCAGCAGCTTTAGCGGGGCCACGGATGAGCAGTTCTTC	CASSFSGATDEQFF
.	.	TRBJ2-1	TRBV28	TGTGCCAGCAGGTCTCGGAGTGAGCAGTTCTTC	CASRSRSEQFF
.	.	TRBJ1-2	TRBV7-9	TGTGCCAGCAGCTTAGAGTTCTCTAACTATGGCTACACCTTC	CASSLEFSNYGYTF
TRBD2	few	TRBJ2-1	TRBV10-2	TGCGCCAGCAGTGATTTCCTTGGGACTAGCGGGAGAAGATCCTACAATGAGCAGTTCTTC	CASSDFLGTSGRRSYNEQFF
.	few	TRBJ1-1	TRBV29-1	TGCAGCGTTGGAGGGGTCACTGAAGCTTTCTTT	CSVGGVTEAFF
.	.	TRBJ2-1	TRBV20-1	TGCAGTACAACCGACAGGTTAAATGAGCAGTTCTTC	CSTTDRLNEQFF
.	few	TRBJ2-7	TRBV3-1	TGTGCCAGCAGCCATCCCCAGGGCTACGAGCAGTACTTC	CASSHPQGYEQYF
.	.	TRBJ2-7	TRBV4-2	TGTGCCAGCAGCCAAGACCGGGACTTCTCCTACGAGCAGTACTTC	CASSQDRDFSYEQYF
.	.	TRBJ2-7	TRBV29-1	TGCAGCACGCACGCCGGGACGGAGATTTACGAGCAGTACTTC	CSTHAGTEIYEQYF
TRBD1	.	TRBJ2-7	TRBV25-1	TGTGCCAGCAGTGACCCCGGGACAGCCTACGAGCAGTACTTC	CASSDPGTAYEQYF
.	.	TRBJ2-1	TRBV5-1	TGCGCCAGCAGCGCCTCCGGGGGACACAACGAGCAGTTCTTC	CASSASGGHNEQFF
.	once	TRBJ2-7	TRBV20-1	TGCAGTGCTGTCGGCCAGGTCTACTGCGAGCAGTACTTC	CSAVGQVYCEQYF
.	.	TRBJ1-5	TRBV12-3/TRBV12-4	TGTGCCAGCAGTTTAGGCCTGCCCCAGCATTTT	CASSLGLPQHF
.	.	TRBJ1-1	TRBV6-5	TGTGCCAGCAGTCCCCGACAGCTTGTGGGCACTGAAGCTTTCTTT	CASSPRQLVGTEAFF
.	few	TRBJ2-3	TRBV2	TGTGCCAGCAGGAGGGCAGGGTTGGTAGATACGCAGTATTTT	CASRRAGLVDTQYF
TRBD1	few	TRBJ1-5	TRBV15	TGTGCCACCAGTAGCGACAGGGGGTCGGGTCAGCCCCAGCATTTT	CATSSDRGSGQPQHF
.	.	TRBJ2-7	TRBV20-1	TGCAGTGCTAGCGATTCGGCCCAGGGCACGGAAGAGCAGTACTTC	CSASDSAQGTEEQYF
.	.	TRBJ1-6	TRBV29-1	TGCAGCGTTGCCGAGGGAAATTCACCCCTCCACTTT	CSVAEGNSPLHF
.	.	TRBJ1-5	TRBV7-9	TGTGCCAGCAGCTTAGAGGGACAACTCCAGCATTTT	CASSLEGQLQHF
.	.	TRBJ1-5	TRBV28	TGTGCCAGCAGTAACAGGGTGTGGGGTCAGCCCCAGCATTTT	CASSNRVWGQPQHF
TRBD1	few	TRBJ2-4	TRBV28	TGTGCCAGCAGCTCTCAACAGGGGGCGATAGCCAAAAACATTCAGTACTTC	CASSSQQGAIAKNIQYF
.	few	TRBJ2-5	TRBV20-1	TGCAGTGCTAGGGGCAATCTTGTCGTCCAAGAGACCCAGTACTTC	CSARGNLVVQETQYF
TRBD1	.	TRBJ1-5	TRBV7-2	TGTGCCAGCAGCTTATTGCCACATCGTGACAGGGGGTGGATCAATCAGCCCCAGCATTTT	CASSLLPHRDRGWINQPQHF
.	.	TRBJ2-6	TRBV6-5	TGTGCCAGCAAGCGCAACTCTGGGGCCAACGTCCTGACTTTC	CASKRNSGANVLTF
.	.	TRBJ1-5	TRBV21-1	TGTGCCAGCAGCAACTCCGACAGGGACAATCAGCCCCAGCATTTT	CASSNSDRDNQPQHF
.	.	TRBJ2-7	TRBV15	TGTGCCACCAGCACAGACCCAGGACTTACCTACGAGCAGTACTTC	CATSTDPGLTYEQYF
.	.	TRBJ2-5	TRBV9	TGTGCCAGCAGCGTAGCCCCGCAACAAGAGACCCAGTACTTC	CASSVAPQQETQYF
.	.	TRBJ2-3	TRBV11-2	TGTGCCAGCAGCTTAGGCACGGAGCATAGCACAGATACGCAGTATTTT	CASSLGTEHSTDTQYF
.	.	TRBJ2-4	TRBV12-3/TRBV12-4	TGTGCCAGCAGTAGGGGTATGGGACTGAGGACCAAAAACATTCAGTACTTC	CASSRGMGLRTKNIQYF
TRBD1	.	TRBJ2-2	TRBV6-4	TGTGCCAGCAGTGACTCTGAAAGGGGGCGAACCGGGGAGCTGTTTTTT	CASSDSERGRTGELFF
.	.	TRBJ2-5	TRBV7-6	TGTGCCAGCAGCTTTTTAGGGGGGACCCAAGAGACCCAGTACTTC	CASSFLGGTQETQYF
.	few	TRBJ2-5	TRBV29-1	TGCAGCGTTGAACCCGGGATTCAAGAGACCCAGTACTTC	CSVEPGIQETQYF
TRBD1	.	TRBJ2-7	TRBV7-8	TGTGCCAGCAGCCTCCTACAGGGGGCACCTAACTCCTACGAGCAGTACTTC	CASSLLQGAPNSYEQYF